The sequence of this T cell receptor (beta chain) was determined in a study (dated by TCRdb to 2014 to 2015). Context from the whole study: The study examined whether tumor-infiltrating Tregs in breast cancer are drawn from blood Tregs or arise in situ by conversion from other CD4+ T cell subsets. Study-level results and caveats: Rather than covering whole repertoires, validation in the larger cohort was restricted to a single TCR beta V-J rearrangement. The TCR gene usage of tumor memory CD4+ T cells clustered together with blood and lymph node memory CD4+ cells and with lymph node naive CD4+ cells. Tumor-infiltrating Treg TCR alpha and beta sequences overlapped most with tumor naive CD4+ T cells, then with blood naive CD4+ T cells.

Relative to germline, V is missing 2 bases and J is missing 10 bases, with 5 bases of the junction outside any gene match. As encoded in the germline V gene, CDR1 is SGHRS while CDR2 is YFSETQ. The cysteine opens and the phenylalanine closes a CDR3 of 15 amino acids. The kept DNA is CDR3 alone, 45 bases in frame from the first base. This clonotype has only a few counts. Its antigen remains unidentified. No base qualities exist here, and no much larger clone lies one base off it. Amplification of full-length TCR variable regions was done by 5' RACE PCR using constant-region reverse primers, and this step was followed by semi-nested PCR with Nested Universal Primer A. The ReliaPrep RNA Cell Miniprep System was used to extract total RNA, which was then reverse transcribed into 5'RACE-ready cDNA with the SMARTer RACE 5'/3' Kit. Full-length TCR alpha and beta libraries were barcoded with multiplex adaptors and sequenced on an Illumina MiSeq. Per the original workflow: Sequencing data were pooled across the five patients for each of nine subset-tissue groups and compared by unsupervised clustering of TCR gene usage. The Morisita-Horn index, with shared sequences weighted by their contribution to each repertoire, was used to calculate repertoire similarity. TCRdb took the public reads, trimmed them with fastp at Q25, ran MiXCR for clone calling and kept in-frame beta chains. When rows share a CDR3 protein, they turn into one entry using the most common DNA and genes. Here the V and J calls rest on TCRdb's processing, not on the authors' analysis. This sample holds approximately 10,000 distinct CDR3 sequences; just over 25% were observed only once. The ten largest clones capture roughly 3.2% of the sample.

Cells that were CD4+CD25+CD127-/low were isolated as Tregs. Tregs, naive and memory CD4+ T cells from tumor, blood and ipsilateral draining lymph nodes of a handful of breast cancer patients underwent full-length TCR alpha and beta sequencing. Ficoll density gradient centrifugation was used to isolate mononuclear cells from lymph nodes or from approximately 50 ml of peripheral blood. A purity exceeding 90% was confirmed by FACS for the sorted cell populations. The sequence joins TRBV5-1 to TRBJ2-1; the junction holds 14 bases that match TRBD2. Sequencing input: Tregs sorted from blood. This TCR was recovered from a female donor with breast cancer. The nucleotide sequence reads TGCGCCAGCAGCTTTCGACTAGCGGGAGGGGGGGAGCAGTTCTTC. Its translation reads: CASSFRLAGGGEQFF. Supplemented by the reference TRBV5-1 and TRBJ2-1 proteins around the CDR3, the complete variable domain is KAGVTQTPRYLIKTRGQQVTLSCSPISGHRSVSWYQQTPGQGLQFLFEYFSETQRNKGNFPGRFSGRQFSNSRSEMNVSTLELGDSALYLCASSFRLAGGGEQFFGPGTRLTVL.